A single sample is the source of the 10 T cell receptor beta chains below, sequenced in a study of shared clonotypes between healthy human individuals. TCRdb keeps only in-frame clones here, not all; method: immunoSEQ multiplex PCR. This table has a few million clones, about 92% appearing once. Sequencing used naive CD4+ T cells sorted from blood. Described subset: CD45RA+ positively selected. The receptor source for this set is a young man in good health.

This clone has a single count. The chain carries TRBV6-1 and TRBJ1-4; D gene uncertain. Germline CDR1 and CDR2: MNHNS and SASEGT. V lost 10 bases and J lost 7, with 13 bases in between. This CDR3 spans 12 amino acids. The CDR3: CATRRHVEKLFF. In nucleotides, the CDR3 is TGTGCCACCCGGAGACACGTTGAAAAACTGTTTTTT.

The chain uses TRBV10-3 and TRBJ2-7; no firm D call. Germline V gene lookup returns CDR1 ENHRY and CDR2 SYGVKD. The ends were cut back, 4 bases at V and 2 bases at J, with 6 bases in the middle. This CDR3 comprises 12 residues. The CDR3 is CAISGATYEQYF. CDR3 in DNA: TGTGCCATCAGTGGGGCAACCTACGAGCAGTACTTC.

The chain couples TRBV28 to TRBJ2-2, with D possibly matching TRBD1 (6 bases). In germline, CDR1 is MDHEN, CDR2 SYDVKM. The V end lost 11 bases, the J end lost 1 base, and 11 bases lay between the germline ends. The CDR3 spans 13 residues. CDR3 residues: CAAKGQNTGELFF. The CDR3 DNA reads as TGTGCCGCCAAGGGACAGAACACCGGGGAGCTGTTTTTT.

V usage is TRBV6-1 and J usage is TRBJ2-7; possibly TRBD2 for D (6 bases). The germline V gene has CDR1 MNHNS and CDR2 SASEGT. The CDR3 has 15 residues. Trimming shortened V by 6 bases and J by 0 bases, and 15 bases separated the two germline ends. For the CDR3, the DNA is TGTGCCAGCAGGAACCGGGACTCCATCTCCTACGAGCAGTACTTC. This translates into CASRNRDSISYEQYF.

In this sample, this clone turned up once. The same CDR3 is also encoded by other DNA sequences in this sample. The J gene is TRBJ2-1, the V gene TRBV5-1; tentative D call: TRBD2 (6 bases). Germline CDR1 SGHRS, CDR2 YFSETQ. V was pared by 0 bases and J by 0 bases, with 10 bases between. The CDR3 runs 16 residues. This CDR3 reads CASSLDPGSSYNEQFF. The CDR3 DNA is TGCGCCAGCAGCTTGGATCCCGGGAGCTCCTACAATGAGCAGTTCTTC.

The V gene is TRBV10-1, the J gene TRBJ2-1; 10 bases fit TRBD2. Germline CDR1 and CDR2: WNHNN and SYGVQD (reference sequence). V trimming: 6 bases; J trimming: 3 bases; junction bases outside the gene matches: 8. This CDR3 region has 16 residues. The CDR3 region has the DNA TGCGCCAGCAGCGCGAGCGGGAGGGGGTTCTACAATGAGCAGTTCTTC. Its translation is CASSASGRGFYNEQFF.

The chain uses TRBV11-2 and TRBJ1-6, with 11 bases identical to TRBD1. Germline loops: CDR1 SGHAT, CDR2 FQNNGV. The CDR3 is 19 amino acids. The J segment lost 4 bases and the V segment lost 0 bases, leaving 8 bases of the junction unmatched. CDR3 loop: CASSLDPRTGGAYNSPLHF. The CDR3, as DNA: TGTGCCAGCAGCTTAGATCCCCGGACAGGGGGCGCGTATAATTCACCCCTCCACTTT.

This clone was seen just once. The CDR3 reads CASSFFPTENTEAFF. Written as DNA, the CDR3 is TGTGCCAGCAGCTTCTTCCCGACAGAGAACACTGAAGCTTTCTTT. The V and J genes are TRBV7-9 and TRBJ1-1; perhaps TRBD1 as D (5 bases). The CDR3 length is 15 residues. Trimming pared 3 bases from V and 1 base from J, leaving 12 bases between. Germline CDR1 is SEHNR and CDR2 is FQNEAQ (reference sequence).

V is TRBV28 and J is TRBJ1-2; no definite D call. Per germline, CDR1 MDHEN and CDR2 SYDVKM. V gave up 5 bases and J gave up 8 bases, with 21 bases separating them. The CDR3 loop spans 15 amino acids. The CDR3 protein is CASSPAQLLYGGYTF. The CDR3 DNA follows: TGTGCCAGCAGTCCAGCTCAGCTGTTATATGGAGGCTACACCTTC.

This clone came up once. The chain combines TRBV5-4 with TRBJ2-7; 7 nucleotides agree with TRBD1. V gave up 5 bases and J gave up 7 bases; unmatched junction bases: 15. Germline assignment: CDR1 SGHNT and CDR2 YYREEE (reference sequence). CDR3 length: 15 residues. This CDR3 is CASSSGTDGSREQYF. The CDR3, as DNA: TGTGCCAGCAGTTCCGGGACAGATGGGAGTAGGGAGCAGTACTTC.